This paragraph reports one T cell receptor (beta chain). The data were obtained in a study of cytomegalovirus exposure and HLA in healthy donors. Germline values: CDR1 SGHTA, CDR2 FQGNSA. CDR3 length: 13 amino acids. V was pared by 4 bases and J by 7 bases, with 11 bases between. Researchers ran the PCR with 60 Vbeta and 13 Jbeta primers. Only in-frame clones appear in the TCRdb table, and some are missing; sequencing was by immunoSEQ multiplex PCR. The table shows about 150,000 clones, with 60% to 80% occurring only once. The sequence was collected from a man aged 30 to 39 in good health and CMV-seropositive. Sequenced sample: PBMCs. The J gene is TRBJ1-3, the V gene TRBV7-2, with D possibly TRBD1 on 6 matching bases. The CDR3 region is CASSSGVRNTIYF. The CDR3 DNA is TGTGCCAGCAGCTCAGGGGTTAGGAACACCATATATTTT. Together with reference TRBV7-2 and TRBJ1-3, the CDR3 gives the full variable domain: GAGVSQSPSNKVTEKGKDVELRCDPISGHTALYWYRQSLGQGLEFLIYFQGNSAPDKSGLPSDRFSAERTGGSVSTLTIQRTQQEDSAVYLCASSSGVRNTIYFGEGSWLTVV.